The 21 T cell receptor beta chains listed next were all sequenced from one sample in a study of T cell changes during pregnancy in multiple sclerosis. Produced via immunoSEQ multiplex PCR; TCRdb's table is partial and in-frame only. This sample carries tens of thousands of clones, about 90% of them seen once, and the ten largest clones take 0.5% to 0.85%. Sequencing was performed on CD4+ T cells from peripheral blood mononuclear cells, taken in the second trimester of pregnancy. The receptors come from a female donor in good health, enrolled as a control in a pregnancy study.

This clone was detected once. The chain recombines TRBV13 with TRBJ1-2; no definite D call. From germline, CDR1 is PRHDT and CDR2 FYEKMQ (reference sequence). Trimming stripped 6 bases from V and 4 bases from J, with 15 bases between. This CDR3 contains 14 residues. Here the CDR3 DNA reads TGTGCCAGCAGTGTGAGTCCCGGAGTCTATGGCTACACCTTC. It codes for CASSVSPGVYGYTF.

The rearrangement joins TRBV18 to TRBJ2-5, with D maybe TRBD2 (5 bases). The V gene's germline CDR1 is KGHSH and CDR2 LQKENI. The length of the CDR3 is 14 residues. V lost 3 bases to trimming and J lost 9 bases, with 17 bases between them. The CDR3: CASSPIGLEVAQYF. The CDR3 nucleotides are TGTGCCAGCTCACCGATTGGACTGGAAGTGGCCCAGTACTTC.

The chain joins TRBV5-6 to TRBJ2-7, with 7 positions matching TRBD1. Germline values: CDR1 SGHDT, CDR2 YYEEEE. CDR3 length: 15 residues. V lost 5 bases, J lost 3 bases, and 11 bases stayed unmatched. The CDR3 spells CASSLFDRERYEQYF. The CDR3 DNA reads as TGTGCCAGCAGTTTATTTGACAGGGAACGCTACGAGCAGTACTTC.

The genes are TRBV7-9 and TRBJ2-7; D perhaps matches TRBD1 (5 bases). CDR3 length: 11 amino acids. V shed 5 bases and J shed 6 bases, with 8 bases lying between them. The germline gives CDR1 SEHNR, CDR2 FQNEAQ (reference sequence). As DNA, the CDR3 is TGTGCCAGCAGCCAGGGCCCCGAGCAGTACTTC. It translates to CASSQGPEQYF.

Points on this clone: One end of the junction fails to match germline, which may point to a read error. This chain connects TRBV29-1 to TRBJ2-7, with TRBD1 matching 8 bases. This CDR3 is 13 amino acids long. The germline V gene encodes CDR1 SQVTM and CDR2 ANQGSEA. This CDR3 is CSVEGQGLYEQYF. As DNA, the CDR3 is TGCAGCGTGGAAGGACAGGGACTTTACGAGCAGTACTTC.

The chain recombines TRBV14 with TRBJ1-3, with D possibly being TRBD1 (6 bases). The germline V gene has CDR1 SGHDN and CDR2 FVKESK. The germline V and J ends were trimmed by 1 base and 2 bases, with 12 bases remaining between them. The CDR3 is 16 residues long. As DNA, the CDR3 is TGTGCCAGCAGCCAAGCTCTTACAGGGCCTGGAAACACCATATATTTT. Residues: CASSQALTGPGNTIYF.

The V call is TRBV18, the J call TRBJ2-7, with D possibly matching TRBD1 (6 bases). The CDR3 runs 15 residues. Germline CDR1 and CDR2: KGHSH and LQKENI. Trimming cost V 1 base and J 1 base, with 11 bases left between them. The CDR3 protein is CASSPLGQGSYEQYF. Here the CDR3 DNA reads TGTGCCAGCTCACCACTGGGGCAGGGGTCCTACGAGCAGTACTTC.

The genes are TRBV11-2 and TRBJ2-5; TRBD1 is a possible D gene (6 bases). The germline CDR1 and CDR2 sequences are SGHAT and FQNNGV. V lost 8 bases to trimming and J lost 1 base, with 14 bases between them. CDR3 length: 14 residues. CDR3 bases: TGTGCCAGCGATGATGCAGGGGCCCAAGAGACCCAGTACTTC. It codes for CASDDAGAQETQYF.

Regarding this clone: One junction end does not reproduce the germline sequence, and a read error may be involved. In nucleotides, the CDR3 is TGTGCCAGCAGCTTGACAGGGGGCAACCAGCCCCAGCATTTT. Its protein product is CASSLTGGNQPQHF. This sequence joins TRBV7-2 and TRBJ1-5; TRBD1 matches 10 bases. CDR3 length: 14 residues. The germline gives CDR1 SGHTA, CDR2 FQGNSA.

This chain connects TRBV4-2 to TRBJ2-7, with TRBD2 matching over 8 bases. V lost 4 bases to trimming and J lost 5 bases; unmatched junction nucleotides: 7. The CDR3 length is 14 residues. Germline values: CDR1 LGHNA, CDR2 YNFKEQ. The CDR3 DNA is TGTGCCAGCAGCCGGGGGACTAGGTCGGACGAGCAGTACTTC. Amino acid sequence: CASSRGTRSDEQYF.

The V and J genes are TRBV14 and TRBJ2-1; D is ambiguous. CDR1 SGHDN and CDR2 FVKESK come from the germline V gene. The CDR3 is 13 residues long. Trimming took 1 base from V and 9 from J, leaving 10 bases between them. Written as DNA, the CDR3 is TGTGCCAGCAGCCAAGTCCGAGCTGGTGAGCAGTTCTTC. Translated: CASSQVRAGEQFF.

The rearrangement links TRBV4-3 to TRBJ2-6; D perhaps matches TRBD1 (5 bases). From germline, CDR1 is LGHNA and CDR2 YSLEER. The CDR3 loop spans 17 amino acids. V lost 3 bases to trimming and J lost 0 bases, with 12 bases between them. The CDR3 loop is CASSQDDSLSGANVLTF. In DNA, the CDR3 is TGCGCCAGCAGCCAGGATGACAGTCTCTCTGGGGCCAACGTCCTGACTTTC.

The rearrangement uses TRBV11-2 and TRBJ1-5; weak D call: TRBD1 (5 bases). The V end was cut by 3 bases, the J end by 4 bases, with 13 bases between. The CDR3 consists of 15 residues. The germline V gene has CDR1 SGHAT and CDR2 FQNNGV. The CDR3 bases are TGTGCCAGCAGCTTGTCATTGGGGGGAAATCAGCCCCAGCATTTT. Translated: CASSLSLGGNQPQHF.

This chain links TRBV10-3 with TRBJ1-4; D call uncertain. Germline CDR1 ENHRY, CDR2 SYGVKD. The CDR3 runs to 13 residues. The V and J ends lost 4 bases and 7 bases respectively, with 10 bases between them. CDR3 in amino acids: CAISGEAGEKLFF. CDR3 DNA sequence: TGTGCCATCAGTGGGGAAGCGGGTGAAAAACTGTTTTTT.

The chain has TRBV7-2 and TRBJ2-5; 11 nucleotides match TRBD2. The CDR3 length is 18 residues. In germline, CDR1 is SGHTA, CDR2 FQGNSA. Trimming at V came to 5 bases and at J to 5 bases, leaving 16 bases not matched to a gene. This CDR3 is CASSPRVAGGPGQETQYF. The CDR3 nucleotides are TGTGCCAGCAGCCCCAGGGTAGCGGGGGGGCCGGGTCAGGAGACCCAGTACTTC.

This clone showed up just a few times. This chain links TRBV5-1 with TRBJ2-7; tentatively, D is TRBD1 (6 bases). V lost 6 bases to trimming and J lost 1 base, with 14 bases between them. The CDR3 has 14 amino acids. The germline CDR1 and CDR2 sequences are SGHRS and YFSETQ. The CDR3 DNA reads as TGCGCCAGCAATCAGGGGACCCGATCCTACGAGCAGTACTTC. Residues: CASNQGTRSYEQYF.

The V gene is TRBV19, the J gene TRBJ2-1, with TRBD1 identical over 10 bases. The CDR3 extends over 15 amino acids. The V and J ends lost 6 bases and 9 bases, in that order; junction bases with no gene match: 11. CDR1 is LNHDA, CDR2 SQIVND, per germline (reference sequence). CDR3 DNA: TGTGCCAGTAGCGAACCTCCGGGACAGGGGACTGAGCAGTTCTTC. Translating gives CASSEPPGQGTEQFF.

V usage is TRBV30 and J usage is TRBJ1-6; 7 bases line up with TRBD1. Germline assignment: CDR1 GTSNPN and CDR2 SVGIG (reference sequence). This CDR3 region has 13 residues. With 8 bases clipped from V and 6 bases from J, the junction kept 7 bases outside the gene matches. The CDR3 bases are TGTGCCCCGGCGGGACAGACTAATTCACCCCTCCACTTT. Amino acids: CAPAGQTNSPLHF.

The rearrangement uses TRBV7-9 and TRBJ2-3, with D possibly matching TRBD2 (6 bases). Germline loops: CDR1 SEHNR, CDR2 FQNEAQ (reference sequence). The ends were cut back, 4 bases at V and 5 bases at J, with 19 bases in the middle. The CDR3 is 16 residues long. The CDR3: CASSSRGSGSLDTQYF. CDR3 nucleotides: TGTGCCAGCAGCTCCCGCGGTAGCGGAAGCTTAGATACGCAGTATTTT.

This chain joins TRBV6-6 and TRBJ2-5; 9 bases align to TRBD1. Germline loops: CDR1 MNHNY, CDR2 SVGAGI (reference sequence). V lost 7 bases to trimming and J lost 4 bases; unmatched junction nucleotides: 7. The CDR3 runs to 14 residues. Here the CDR3 reads CASNLQGALETQYF. As DNA, the CDR3 is TGTGCCAGCAACTTACAGGGGGCCTTAGAGACCCAGTACTTC.

The J gene is TRBJ2-3, the V gene TRBV6-1; 7 positions match TRBD2. V was pared by 5 bases and J by 6 bases, with 11 bases of the junction left unmatched. CDR1 is MNHNS, CDR2 SASEGT, per germline. The CDR3 runs to 15 residues. The CDR3 loop is CASSLEAGLPDTQYF. CDR3 bases: TGTGCCAGCAGTTTAGAAGCGGGATTGCCGGATACGCAGTATTTT.